The sequence of this T cell receptor beta chain was determined in a study of blood T cell repertoires in COVID-19. Study-level information: Acute and convalescent COVID-19 specimens originated in the United States, Italy and Spain.

Participants came from under 30 US areas, aged about 18 to 89 years. Original handling: Quantification of nucleated cells was approximated via reference gene primer amplification. Sequencing was performed with immunoSEQ multiplex PCR; in TCRdb, only in-frame clones are kept and a portion is missing. Clonal size and the V and J genes are those of that table, whereas D and trimming came from the DNA. Counted here are approximately 240,000 clones, 75% to 90% occurring once; the ten biggest clones make up under 3.5%. J lost 6 bases, V lost 6 bases, and 6 bases had no gene match. CDR1 is SGHTA and CDR2 is FQGNSA in the germline V gene. The CDR3 has 13 amino acids.

Material: PBMCs or T cells enriched from blood (not recorded which). This rearrangement joins TRBV7-2 to TRBJ2-7; the match to TRBD2 covers 9 bases. The receptor's source is a woman aged 18-29 years in a cohort exposed to, infected with or recovered from COVID-19 (not recorded which). CDR3 region: CASSPGLAPEQYF. The CDR3 nucleotides read TGTGCCAGCAGTCCGGGACTAGCCCCCGAGCAGTACTTC.